The 30 T cell receptor beta chains below all came from one sample that was sequenced in a study of blood T cell repertoires in COVID-19. The protocol was immunoSEQ multiplex PCR, while the TCRdb copy is restricted to in-frame clones and leaves out a portion. The data show some 200,000 clones, approximately 89% seen once. The sample consisted of peripheral blood. The receptors here all came from a man aged 65 to 79 with acute or convalescent COVID-19.

The chain's CDR3 is CASSFRQGAGGYTF. The CDR3 nucleotides read TGTGCCAGCAGTTTCCGACAGGGGGCAGGGGGCTACACCTTC. This chain uses TRBV28 with TRBJ1-2, with 10 bases that match TRBD1. Germline V gene sequence: CDR1 MDHEN, CDR2 SYDVKM. V lost 3 bases and J lost 8; bases outside the gene matches: 6. The CDR3 sequence is 14 residues long.

This chain links TRBV9 with TRBJ1-3, with D possibly being TRBD1 (5 bases). The V gene lost 6 bases and the J gene lost 3 bases, with 13 bases spanning the gap. In germline, CDR1 is SGDLS, CDR2 YYNGEE. This CDR3 has 14 amino acids. In DNA, the CDR3 is TGTGCCAGCAACCCTACAGGTTTTGGAAACACCATATATTTT. This gives the protein CASNPTGFGNTIYF.

The V gene is TRBV28, the J gene TRBJ1-6; TRBD1 might be the D (6 bases). Trimming stripped 7 bases from V and 11 bases from J, with 12 bases between. This CDR3 is 12 amino acids long. CDR1 is MDHEN, CDR2 SYDVKM, per germline. CDR3 protein: CASTRQATPLHF. The CDR3 DNA follows: TGTGCCAGCACCAGACAGGCGACACCCCTCCACTTT.

This chain uses TRBV27 with TRBJ2-5; D remains ambiguous. Germline CDR1 and CDR2: MNHEY and SMNVEV (reference sequence). V was clipped by 9 bases and J by 4 bases, with 15 bases between them. The CDR3 totals 13 residues. CDR3 DNA sequence: TGTGCCAGGATCGGAGTGCTGGGAGAGACCCAGTACTTC. Residues: CARIGVLGETQYF.

The rearrangement joins TRBV3-1 (or the pseudogene TRBV3-2) to TRBJ1-2, with TRBD1 as a possible D gene (5 bases). Germline V gives CDR1 LGHDT, CDR2 YNNKEL (reference sequence). The CDR3 covers 16 residues. The V gene lost 0 bases and the J gene lost 7 bases, with 18 bases spanning the gap. DNA for the CDR3: TGTGCCAGCAGCCAAGATATCAGACCTAGAACAGGTGGCTACACCTTC. It encodes CASSQDIRPRTGGYTF.

This clone was found a few times. DNA for the CDR3: TGTGCCAGCAGTTACGGGGCGCTTTATGGCTACACCTTC. Residues: CASSYGALYGYTF. The chain links TRBV6-2 or TRBV6-3 to TRBJ1-2, with D perhaps matching TRBD1 (5 bases). CDR3 length: 13 amino acids. CDR1 is MNHEY and CDR2 is SVGEGT in the germline V gene. V was shortened by 2 bases and J by 5 bases, with 9 bases between the two germline ends.

This clone was detected only a few times. The chain combines TRBV7-2 with TRBJ2-1; 10 nucleotides line up with TRBD1. This CDR3 has 14 residues. Germline V CDR1 and CDR2: SGHTA, FQGNSA. V shed 5 bases, J shed 5 bases, and the junction held 3 bases outside the gene matches. CDR3 sequence: CASSDDRGHNEQFF. Written as DNA, the CDR3 is TGTGCCAGCAGCGACGACAGGGGGCACAATGAGCAGTTCTTC.

The chain couples TRBV20-1 to TRBJ2-7, with unresolved D. The germline V gene has CDR1 DFQATT and CDR2 SNEGSKA (reference sequence). Trimming left V 4 bases short and J 4 bases short, with 8 bases between. CDR3 length: 11 amino acids. CDR3 in amino acids: CSAIRLYEQYF. The CDR3 DNA sequence: TGCAGTGCTATACGACTTTACGAGCAGTACTTC.

The gene calls are TRBV5-4 and TRBJ2-1; 11 bases align to TRBD2. CDR3 length: 17 amino acids. V dropped 4 bases and J dropped 0; count of bases not matched to a gene: 6. Germline values: CDR1 SGHNT, CDR2 YYREEE (reference sequence). CDR3 residues: CASSTGTSGLSYNEQFF. CDR3 bases: TGTGCCAGCAGCACCGGGACTAGCGGACTCTCCTACAATGAGCAGTTCTTC.

The J gene is TRBJ1-1, the V gene TRBV27; D not certain. V shed 2 bases and J shed 0 bases, with 7 bases lying between them. Germline CDR1 and CDR2: MNHEY and SMNVEV (reference sequence). The CDR3 has 14 amino acids. The CDR3 protein is CASSLNGMNTEAFF. In nucleotides, the CDR3 is TGTGCCAGCAGTTTAAACGGGATGAACACTGAAGCTTTCTTT.

V gene TRBV25-1 combines with J gene TRBJ2-2; TRBD2 is a possible D gene (6 bases). V lost 6 bases, J lost 1 base, and 9 bases lay in between. The CDR3 contains 14 residues. CDR1 is MGHDK and CDR2 is SYGVNS in the germline V gene. The CDR3 loop is CASSWGLNTGELFF. The CDR3 DNA reads TGTGCCAGCAGCTGGGGACTGAACACCGGGGAGCTGTTTTTT.

The chain links TRBV3-1 (or the pseudogene TRBV3-2) to TRBJ1-5; possible D gene TRBD1, 6 bases. V was clipped by 5 bases and J by 0 bases, with 14 bases between them. Germline CDR1 is LGHDT and CDR2 is YNNKEL (reference sequence). The CDR3 consists of 16 residues. The CDR3 loop is CASSATGEYSNQPQHF. DNA of the CDR3: TGTGCCAGCAGCGCGACAGGCGAATATAGCAATCAGCCCCAGCATTTT.

The J gene is TRBJ2-1, the V gene TRBV5-1; 9 positions agree with TRBD2. The ends lost 4 bases at V and 0 bases at J; junction bases unmatched: 5. The CDR3 is made up of 16 amino acids. Germline V gene lookup returns CDR1 SGHRS and CDR2 YFSETQ. This chain's CDR3 is CASSDLSGSSYNEQFF. CDR3 DNA: TGCGCCAGCAGCGATCTTAGCGGGAGCTCCTACAATGAGCAGTTCTTC.

V is TRBV6-5 and J is TRBJ1-2; no definite D call. Germline CDR1 MNHEY, CDR2 SVGAGI. The CDR3 runs to 14 residues. V lost 0 bases and J 6 bases, leaving 11 bases between the germline ends. Written as DNA, the CDR3 is TGTGCCAGCAGTTACTCACCGGGAGTGGATGGCTACACCTTC. The encoded protein is CASSYSPGVDGYTF.

The chain couples TRBV27 to TRBJ2-2; 9 positions agree with TRBD2. The CDR3 consists of 18 residues. Germline V gene sequence: CDR1 MNHEY, CDR2 SMNVEV (reference sequence). Unmatched junction bases numbered 6, after V lost 0 bases and J lost 1 base. This CDR3 is CASSLSIRSGRNTGELFF. The CDR3 DNA is TGTGCCAGCAGTTTATCGATTCGTAGCGGGAGGAACACCGGGGAGCTGTTTTTT.

V and J are TRBV7-9 and TRBJ2-1, with 7 bases aligning to TRBD2. This CDR3 region has 13 residues. CDR1 and CDR2 (germline): SEHNR, FQNEAQ (reference sequence). The V and J ends lost 7 bases and 9 bases, in that order; junction bases with no gene match: 9. CDR3 nucleotides: TGTGCCAGCACCCTTAGCGGGCAGGGTGAGCAGTTCTTC. Residues: CASTLSGQGEQFF.

The V and J genes are TRBV7-8 and TRBJ1-2; a possible D gene is TRBD1 (5 bases). The CDR3 sequence is 14 residues long. V gave up 3 bases and J gave up 4 bases, with 12 bases separating them. The germline CDR1 and CDR2 sequences are SGHVS and FQNEAQ. CDR3 sequence reads: CASSLAWQGYGYTF. CDR3 DNA sequence: TGTGCCAGCAGCTTGGCGTGGCAGGGCTATGGCTACACCTTC.

The CDR3 protein is CASSQYRVVTEAFF. The CDR3 coding sequence is TGCGCCAGCAGCCAGTACAGGGTTGTCACTGAAGCTTTCTTT. V and J are TRBV4-1 and TRBJ1-1; tentative D call: TRBD1 (6 bases). Trimming took 3 bases from V and 4 from J, leaving 12 bases between them. Germline loops: CDR1 MGHRA, CDR2 YSYEKL. The CDR3 has 14 residues.

V usage is TRBV5-1 and J usage is TRBJ1-2, with D perhaps TRBD1 (6 bases). Germline lookup yields CDR1 SGHRS and CDR2 YFSETQ. This CDR3 has 15 residues. Deletions cut 1 base from V and 3 bases from J, with 13 bases between. This chain's CDR3 is CASSLTGKYDYGYTF. The CDR3 DNA reads TGCGCCAGCAGCTTGACAGGGAAGTACGACTATGGCTACACCTTC. Drawing the rest from reference TRBV5-1 and TRBJ1-2, the complete variable domain is KAGVTQTPRYLIKTRGQQVTLSCSPISGHRSVSWYQQTPGQGLQFLFEYFSETQRNKGNFPGRFSGRQFSNSRSEMNVSTLELGDSALYLCASSLTGKYDYGYTFGSGTRLTVV.

The CDR3 DNA reads TGTGCCAGCTCACCACTGAAGGGAGTTCAAGAGACCCAGTACTTC. Its translation is CASSPLKGVQETQYF. The rearrangement uses TRBV18 and TRBJ2-5, with D tentatively TRBD2 (5 bases). Germline CDR1 and CDR2: KGHSH and LQKENI. The CDR3 spans 15 residues. The germline V and J ends were trimmed by 1 base and 2 bases, with 11 bases remaining between them.

J is TRBJ1-5 and V is TRBV23-1, with 7 bases that match TRBD1. TRBV23-1 is designated an ORF whose function remains uncertain. With V trimmed by 9 bases and J by 6 bases, 14 bases remained unmatched. The CDR3 has 15 residues. The CDR3 here is CARVGQVMEGQPQHF. The DNA of the CDR3 is TGCGCCAGGGTCGGACAGGTCATGGAGGGTCAGCCCCAGCATTTT.

This chain links TRBV3-1 (or the pseudogene TRBV3-2) with TRBJ1-2, with a tentative D call TRBD1 (5 bases). Trimming left V 1 base short and J 4 bases short, with 16 bases between. The CDR3 spans 16 residues. In germline, CDR1 is LGHDT, CDR2 YNNKEL (reference sequence). CDR3 nucleotides: TGTGCCAGCAGCCAAGGTTCGCAGGGTTTTAGCTATGGCTACACCTTC. Residues: CASSQGSQGFSYGYTF.

The gene calls are TRBV29-1 and TRBJ1-1, with 8 bases aligning to TRBD1. The germline gives CDR1 SQVTM, CDR2 ANQGSEA. V shed 5 bases, J shed 6 bases, and the junction held 5 bases outside the gene matches. This CDR3 contains 12 residues. The CDR3 here is CSVNNRGSEAFF. DNA of the CDR3: TGCAGCGTTAATAACAGGGGGTCTGAAGCTTTCTTT.

This clone was seen a few times. This rearrangement joins TRBV7-3 to TRBJ2-1; D is uncertain. With 3 bases removed from V and 5 bases from J, the gap between germline ends came to 8 bases. The CDR3 extends over 13 amino acids. Germline-derived CDR1 and CDR2 are SGHTA and FQGTGA. CDR3 protein: CASSFTGDNEQFF. CDR3 in DNA: TGTGCCAGCAGCTTTACGGGTGACAATGAGCAGTTCTTC.

The V call is TRBV6-1, the J call TRBJ2-1; TRBD2 agrees at 7 bases. In germline, CDR1 is MNHNS, CDR2 SASEGT. Unmatched junction bases numbered 11, after V lost 2 bases and J lost 4 bases. The CDR3 covers 17 residues. CDR3 sequence (DNA): TGTGCCAGCAGTGAAAAGCTGGGGCTAGCGGTTTACAATGAGCAGTTCTTC. It codes for CASSEKLGLAVYNEQFF.

This clone appeared once. In DNA, the CDR3 is TGCGCCAGCAGCGCCTCCCCCCTAGCGGGAGGCTCAGATACGCAGTATTTT. Protein sequence: CASSASPLAGGSDTQYF. The chain joins TRBV5-1 to TRBJ2-3; 11 nucleotides match TRBD2. V gave up 4 bases and J gave up 4 bases; unmatched junction bases: 11. This CDR3 spans 17 amino acids. The V gene's germline CDR1 is SGHRS and CDR2 YFSETQ. The whole variable domain, filled in from reference TRBV5-1 and TRBJ2-3, reads KAGVTQTPRYLIKTRGQQVTLSCSPISGHRSVSWYQQTPGQGLQFLFEYFSETQRNKGNFPGRFSGRQFSNSRSEMNVSTLELGDSALYLCASSASPLAGGSDTQYFGPGTRLTVL.

This chain connects TRBV5-4 to TRBJ1-1; D is uncertain. Germline assignment: CDR1 SGHNT and CDR2 YYREEE (reference sequence). The CDR3 extends over 12 amino acids. The V gene lost 5 bases and the J gene lost 3 bases, with 8 bases spanning the gap. CDR3 sequence reads: CASSGLDTEAFF. The CDR3 DNA reads as TGTGCCAGCAGTGGGCTGGACACTGAAGCTTTCTTT.

The V call is TRBV19, the J call TRBJ1-4; D ambiguous. Germline CDR1 and CDR2: LNHDA and SQIVND (reference sequence). Trimming cost V 6 bases and J 8 bases, with 16 bases left between them. This CDR3 has 14 residues. CDR3 region: CASRIRGSEEKLFF. CDR3 in DNA: TGTGCCAGTAGAATACGCGGTAGCGAAGAAAAACTGTTTTTT.

A single count supports this clone. This rearrangement joins TRBV7-2 to TRBJ2-7; the D gene is possibly TRBD2 (7 bases). The V end was cut by 0 bases, the J end by 6 bases, with 12 bases between. The germline V gene has CDR1 SGHTA and CDR2 FQGNSA. The CDR3 sequence is 14 residues long. CDR3 sequence: CASSLAGGPIEQYF. In DNA form, the CDR3 reads TGTGCCAGCAGCTTAGCGGGGGGGCCGATCGAGCAGTACTTC.

The V and J genes are TRBV3-1 (or the pseudogene TRBV3-2) and TRBJ1-2; TRBD1 matches at 8 bases. Germline values: CDR1 LGHDT, CDR2 YNNKEL (reference sequence). Trimming took 0 bases from V and 4 from J; bases not matched to a gene: 10. This CDR3 comprises 17 residues. CDR3 sequence: CASSQDPGQGFAYGYTF. CDR3 DNA sequence: TGTGCCAGCAGCCAAGATCCCGGACAGGGCTTTGCCTATGGCTACACCTTC.